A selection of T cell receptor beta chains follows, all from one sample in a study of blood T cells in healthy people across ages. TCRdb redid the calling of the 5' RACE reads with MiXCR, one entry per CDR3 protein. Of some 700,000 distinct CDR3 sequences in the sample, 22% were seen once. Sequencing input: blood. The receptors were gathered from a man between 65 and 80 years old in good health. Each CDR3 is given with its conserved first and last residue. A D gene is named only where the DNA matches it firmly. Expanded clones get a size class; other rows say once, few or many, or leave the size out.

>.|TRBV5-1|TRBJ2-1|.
TGCGCCAGCAGCTTGGTATGGAATTCCTACAATGAGCAGTTCTTC
CASSLVWNSYNEQFF
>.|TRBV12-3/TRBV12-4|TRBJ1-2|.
TGTGCCAGCAGTTTAGCGCGGTCGGGCTACACCTTC
CASSLARSGYTF
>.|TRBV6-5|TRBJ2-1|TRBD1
TGTGCCAGCAGTCTAAAGGGGGCCCCACAACCCATTCACTTC
CASSLKGAPQPIHF
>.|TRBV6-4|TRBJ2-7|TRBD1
TGTGCCAGCATACGACAGGGGGGATACGAGCAGTACTTC
CASIRQGGYEQYF
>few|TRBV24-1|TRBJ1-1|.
TGTGCCACCAGTGCCAGGAGCAACACTGAAGCTTTCTTT
CATSARSNTEAFF
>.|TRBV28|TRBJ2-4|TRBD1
TGTGCCAGCAGTTTTTATCAAGGGGGCGTTGGGGCCAAAAACATTCAGTACTTC
CASSFYQGGVGAKNIQYF
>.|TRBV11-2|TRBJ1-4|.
TGTGCCAGCAGCCTACTGACAGCTAATGAAAAACTGTTTTTT
CASSLLTANEKLFF
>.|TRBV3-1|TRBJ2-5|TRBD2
TGTGCCAGCAGCGGTCTGGGTGGCGGGAGAGAGGTAGAGACCCAGTACTTC
CASSGLGGGREVETQYF
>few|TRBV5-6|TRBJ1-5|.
TGTGCCAGCAGCTTGCAATTGGGAAATCAGCCCCAGCATTTT
CASSLQLGNQPQHF
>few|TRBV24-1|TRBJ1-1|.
TGTGCCACCAGTGATCCCGGGACAGAAGCTTTCTTT
CATSDPGTEAFF
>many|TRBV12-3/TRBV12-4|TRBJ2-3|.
TGTGCCAGCAGTATCACAGATACGCAGTATTTT
CASSITDTQYF
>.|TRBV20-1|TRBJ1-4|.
TGCAGTGCTAGCGCAAGGATGGGTGAAAAACTGTTTTTT
CSASARMGEKLFF
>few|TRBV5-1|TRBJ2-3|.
TGCGCCAGCAGCTTGGAGGATGGAACAGATACGCAGTATTTT
CASSLEDGTDTQYF
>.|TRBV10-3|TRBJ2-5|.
TGTGCCATCAGTGATCCCGGGATTCCCCAAGAGACCCAGTACTTC
CAISDPGIPQETQYF
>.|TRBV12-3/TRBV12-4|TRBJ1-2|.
TGTGCCAGCAGCGTCCAGAGGCGGAACTATGGCTACACCTTC
CASSVQRRNYGYTF
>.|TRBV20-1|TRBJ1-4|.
TGCAGTGCTAGAGATTCGGACAGCTTCTTAGGGAAACTGTTTTTT
CSARDSDSFLGKLFF
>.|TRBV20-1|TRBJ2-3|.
TGCAGTGCTCCCCAATCAGATACGCAGTATTTT
CSAPQSDTQYF
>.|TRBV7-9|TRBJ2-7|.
TGTGCCAGCAGCTTAGAGGTCGGTCTGGGCAGAGCCTACGAGCAGTACTTC
CASSLEVGLGRAYEQYF
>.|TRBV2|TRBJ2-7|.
TGTGCCGGACGCAGGGAAGTGTCCTACGAGCAGTACTTC
CAGRREVSYEQYF
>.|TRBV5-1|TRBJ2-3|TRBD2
TGCGCCAGCAGCTTGGGGACTAGCGGTAAATCGCAGTATTTT
CASSLGTSGKSQYF
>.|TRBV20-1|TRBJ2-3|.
TGCAGTGCTAGAGTTCAAATGACAGATACGCAGTATTTT
CSARVQMTDTQYF
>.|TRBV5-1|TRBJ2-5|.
TGCGCCAGCAGCTTGGGACGGACTTCGGACCAAGAGACCCAGTACTTC
CASSLGRTSDQETQYF
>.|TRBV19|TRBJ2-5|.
TGTGCCAGTAACCCTGGACTACTGAAAGAGACCCAGTACTTC
CASNPGLLKETQYF
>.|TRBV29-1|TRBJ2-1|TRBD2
TGCAGCGCCTGGACTAGCGGGAGAGTCAATGAGCAGTTCTTC
CSAWTSGRVNEQFF
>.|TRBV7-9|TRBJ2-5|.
TGTGCCAGCAGCTTAGGACTTTTGCGCGAGACCCAGTACTTC
CASSLGLLRETQYF
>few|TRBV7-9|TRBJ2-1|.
TGTGCCAGCAGCTTTCGTTCGGGAGACTACCACAATGAGCAGTTCTTC
CASSFRSGDYHNEQFF
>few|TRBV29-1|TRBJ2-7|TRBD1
TGCAGCGCGCGACAGGGGACCCACTACGAGCAGTACTTC
CSARQGTHYEQYF
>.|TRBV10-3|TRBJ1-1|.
TGTGCCATCAGTTTTACCGGGACACCGAACACGGAAGCTTTCTTT
CAISFTGTPNTEAFF
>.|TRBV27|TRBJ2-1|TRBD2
TGTGCCAGCAGTTTCGCCACCGGGACTAGCCCTTCTGAGCAGTTCTTC
CASSFATGTSPSEQFF
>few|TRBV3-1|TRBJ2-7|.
TGTGCCAGCAGCCAAACCGATAAGCAGTACTTC
CASSQTDKQYF
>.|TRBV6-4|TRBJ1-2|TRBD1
TGTGCCAGCAGTCCGACAGGGGGCGAGAACTATGGCTACACCTTC
CASSPTGGENYGYTF
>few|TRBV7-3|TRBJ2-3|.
TGTGCCAGCAGCGCCAGGGTCCAGGGAGGTACAGATAGGCAGTATTTT
CASSARVQGGTDRQYF
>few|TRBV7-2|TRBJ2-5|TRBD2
TGTGCCAGCAGCTTAGTAGCGGGACCTTTAGAAGAGACCCAGTACTTC
CASSLVAGPLEETQYF
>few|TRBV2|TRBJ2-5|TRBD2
TGTGCCAGCACGACTAGCGGGGTACAGACCCAGTACTTC
CASTTSGVQTQYF
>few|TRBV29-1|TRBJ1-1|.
TGCAGCGTTAGAAAGGCAAACACTGAAGCTTTCTTT
CSVRKANTEAFF
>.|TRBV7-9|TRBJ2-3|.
TGTGCCAGCAGCCTGGTTAAGGGCACAGATACGCAGTATTTT
CASSLVKGTDTQYF
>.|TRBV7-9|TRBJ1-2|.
TGTGCCAGCAGCTTAGCTCAGATTAGGACGATTACGTCCCACTATGGCTACACCTTC
CASSLAQIRTITSHYGYTF
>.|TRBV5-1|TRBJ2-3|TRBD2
TGCGCCAGCAGCTTAACGACTAGCGGCACAGATACGCAGTATTTT
CASSLTTSGTDTQYF
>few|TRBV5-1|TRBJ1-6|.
TGCGCCAGCAGCCTTGGACAGAGGGCAGGGAATTCACCCCTCCACTTT
CASSLGQRAGNSPLHF
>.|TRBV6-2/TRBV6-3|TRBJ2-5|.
TGTGCCAGCAGTTACACCGGCGGGACGGGGACCCAGTACTTC
CASSYTGGTGTQYF
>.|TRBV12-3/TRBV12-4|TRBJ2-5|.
TGTGCCAGCAGTTTGGCGGGGCATGAGACCCAGTACTTC
CASSLAGHETQYF